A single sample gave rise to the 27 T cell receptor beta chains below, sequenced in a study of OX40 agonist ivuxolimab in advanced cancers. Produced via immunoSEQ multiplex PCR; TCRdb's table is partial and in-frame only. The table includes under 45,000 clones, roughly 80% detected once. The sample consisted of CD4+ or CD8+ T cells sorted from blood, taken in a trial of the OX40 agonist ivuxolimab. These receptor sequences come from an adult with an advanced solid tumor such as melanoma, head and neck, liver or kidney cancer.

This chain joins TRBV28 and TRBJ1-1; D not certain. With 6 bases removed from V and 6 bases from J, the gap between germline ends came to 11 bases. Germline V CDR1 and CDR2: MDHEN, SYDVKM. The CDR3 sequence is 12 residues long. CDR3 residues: CASRVGLAEAFF. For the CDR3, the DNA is TGTGCCAGCAGAGTAGGGTTGGCTGAAGCTTTCTTT.

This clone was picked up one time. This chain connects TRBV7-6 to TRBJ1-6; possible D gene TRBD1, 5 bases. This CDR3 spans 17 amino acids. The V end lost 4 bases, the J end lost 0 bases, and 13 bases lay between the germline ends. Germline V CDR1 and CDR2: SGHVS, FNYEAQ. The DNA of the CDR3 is TGTGCCAGCAGCTCTCAGGGATCGGTCTCCTATAATTCACCCCTCCACTTT. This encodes CASSSQGSVSYNSPLHF.

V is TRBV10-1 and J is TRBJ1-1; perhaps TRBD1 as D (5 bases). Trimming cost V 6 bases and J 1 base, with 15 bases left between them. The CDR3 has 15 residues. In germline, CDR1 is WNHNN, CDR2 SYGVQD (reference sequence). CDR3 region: CASREKTGGNTEAFF. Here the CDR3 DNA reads TGCGCCAGCAGAGAGAAGACGGGGGGGAACACTGAAGCTTTCTTT.

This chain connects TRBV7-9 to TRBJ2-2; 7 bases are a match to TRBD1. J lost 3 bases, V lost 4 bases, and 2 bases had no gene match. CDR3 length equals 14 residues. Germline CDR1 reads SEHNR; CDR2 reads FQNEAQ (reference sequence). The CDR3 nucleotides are TGTGCCAGCAGCTGGCAGGGGGACACCGGGGAGCTGTTTTTT. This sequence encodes CASSWQGDTGELFF.

The CDR3 sequence: CASSLGQAGNTIYF. CDR3 nucleotide sequence: TGCGCCAGCAGCCTGGGCCAGGCTGGAAACACCATATATTTT. V and J are TRBV5-1 and TRBJ1-3; no reliable D call. The CDR3 loop spans 14 amino acids. V lost 4 bases, J lost 2 bases, and 10 bases lay in between. Germline V gives CDR1 SGHRS, CDR2 YFSETQ.

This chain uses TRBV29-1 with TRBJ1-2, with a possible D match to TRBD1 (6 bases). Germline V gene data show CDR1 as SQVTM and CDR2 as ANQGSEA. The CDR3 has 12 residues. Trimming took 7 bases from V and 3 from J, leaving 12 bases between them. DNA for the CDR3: TGCAGCGGCGTACAGGGAGACTATGGCTACACCTTC. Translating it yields CSGVQGDYGYTF.

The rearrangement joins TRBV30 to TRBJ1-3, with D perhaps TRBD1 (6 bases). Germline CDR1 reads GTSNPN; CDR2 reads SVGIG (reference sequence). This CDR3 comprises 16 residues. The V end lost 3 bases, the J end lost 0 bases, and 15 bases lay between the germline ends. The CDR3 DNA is TGTGCCTGGAGGTGGGGGGCATCCTACTCTGGAAACACCATATATTTT. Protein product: CAWRWGASYSGNTIYF.

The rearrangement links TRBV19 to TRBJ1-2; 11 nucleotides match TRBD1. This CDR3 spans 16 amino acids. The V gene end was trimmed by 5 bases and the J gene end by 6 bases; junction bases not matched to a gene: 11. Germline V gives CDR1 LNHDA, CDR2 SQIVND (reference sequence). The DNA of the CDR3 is TGTGCCAGTAGTGCCCGGGACAGGGGGGAACCCGATGGCTACACCTTC. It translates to CASSARDRGEPDGYTF.

CDR3 in DNA: TGTGCCAGCAGTGAAGCCCGGTTCACAGATACGCAGTATTTT. Amino acids: CASSEARFTDTQYF. The chain has TRBV2 and TRBJ2-3, with D unclear. V was cut by 0 bases and J by 2 bases, with 6 bases left in between. The CDR3 loop spans 14 amino acids. Germline values: CDR1 SNHLY, CDR2 FYNNEI.

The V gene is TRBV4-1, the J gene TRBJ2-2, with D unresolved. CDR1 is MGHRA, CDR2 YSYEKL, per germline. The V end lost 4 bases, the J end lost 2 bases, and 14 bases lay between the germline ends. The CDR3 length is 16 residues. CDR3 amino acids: CASSLGIPINTGELFF. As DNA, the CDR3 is TGCGCCAGCAGCCTAGGAATCCCTATTAACACCGGGGAGCTGTTTTTT.

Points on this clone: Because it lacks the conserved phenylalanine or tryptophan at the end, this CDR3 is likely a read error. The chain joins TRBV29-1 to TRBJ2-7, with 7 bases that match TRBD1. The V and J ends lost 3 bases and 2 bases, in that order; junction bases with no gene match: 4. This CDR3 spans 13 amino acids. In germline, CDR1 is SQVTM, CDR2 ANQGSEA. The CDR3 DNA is TGCAGCGTTGAGGACAGGAGAACCTACGAGCAGTACCTC. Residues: CSVEDRRTYEQYL.

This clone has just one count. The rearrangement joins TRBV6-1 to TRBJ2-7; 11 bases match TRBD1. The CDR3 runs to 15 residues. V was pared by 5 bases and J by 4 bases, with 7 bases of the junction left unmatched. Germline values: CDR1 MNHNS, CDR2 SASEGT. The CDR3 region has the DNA TGTGCCAGCAGTCTTCAGGACAGGGGGCTGTACGAGCAGTACTTC. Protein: CASSLQDRGLYEQYF.

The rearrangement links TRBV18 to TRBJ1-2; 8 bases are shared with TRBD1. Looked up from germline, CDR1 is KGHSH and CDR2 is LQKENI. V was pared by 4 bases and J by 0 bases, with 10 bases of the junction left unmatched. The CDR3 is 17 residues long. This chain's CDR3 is CASSQEAQGASNYGYTF. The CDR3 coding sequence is TGTGCCAGCTCACAGGAGGCTCAGGGGGCCTCTAACTATGGCTACACCTTC.

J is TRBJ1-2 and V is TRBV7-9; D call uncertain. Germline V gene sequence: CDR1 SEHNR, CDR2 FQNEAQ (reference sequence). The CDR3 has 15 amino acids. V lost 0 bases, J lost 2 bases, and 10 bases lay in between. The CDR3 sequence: CASSLAGSQNYGYTF. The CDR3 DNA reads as TGTGCCAGCAGCTTAGCGGGCTCTCAAAACTATGGCTACACCTTC.

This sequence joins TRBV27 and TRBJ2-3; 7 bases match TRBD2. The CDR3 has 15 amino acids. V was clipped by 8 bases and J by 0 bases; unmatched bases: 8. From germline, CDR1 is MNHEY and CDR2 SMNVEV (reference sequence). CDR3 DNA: TGTGCCAGCGGCCCAGCGGGGCGTAGCACAGATACGCAGTATTTT. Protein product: CASGPAGRSTDTQYF.

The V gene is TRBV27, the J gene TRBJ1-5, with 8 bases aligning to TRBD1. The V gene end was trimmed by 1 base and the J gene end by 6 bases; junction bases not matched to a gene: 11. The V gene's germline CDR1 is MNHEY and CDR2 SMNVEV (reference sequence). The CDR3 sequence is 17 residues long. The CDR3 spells CASSLYSGTGISQPQHF. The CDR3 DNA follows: TGTGCCAGCAGTTTATATTCCGGGACAGGTATTTCTCAGCCCCAGCATTTT.

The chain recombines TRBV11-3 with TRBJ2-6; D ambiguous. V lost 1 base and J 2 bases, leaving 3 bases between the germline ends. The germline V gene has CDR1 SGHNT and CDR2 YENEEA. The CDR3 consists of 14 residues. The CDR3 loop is CASSLAPGANVLTF. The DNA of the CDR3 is TGTGCCAGCAGCTTAGCGCCTGGGGCCAACGTCCTGACTTTC.

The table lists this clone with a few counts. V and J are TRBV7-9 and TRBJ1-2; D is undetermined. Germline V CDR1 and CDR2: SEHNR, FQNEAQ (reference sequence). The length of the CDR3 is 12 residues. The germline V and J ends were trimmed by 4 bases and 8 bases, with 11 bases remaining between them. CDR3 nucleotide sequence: TGTGCCAGCAGCTCCCACTCGGGCGGCTACACCTTC. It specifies CASSSHSGGYTF.

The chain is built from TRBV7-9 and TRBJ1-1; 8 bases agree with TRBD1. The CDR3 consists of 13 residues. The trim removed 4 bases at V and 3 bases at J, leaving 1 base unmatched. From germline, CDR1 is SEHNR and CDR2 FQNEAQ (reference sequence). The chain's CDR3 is CASSWDRYTEAFF. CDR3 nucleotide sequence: TGTGCCAGCAGCTGGGACAGGTACACTGAAGCTTTCTTT.

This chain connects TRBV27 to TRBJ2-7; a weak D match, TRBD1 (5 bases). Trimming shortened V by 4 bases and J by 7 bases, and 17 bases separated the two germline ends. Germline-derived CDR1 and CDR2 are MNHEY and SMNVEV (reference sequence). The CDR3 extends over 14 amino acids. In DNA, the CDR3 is TGTGCCAGCAGTTATGACAGCAAGATACGAGAGCAGTACTTC. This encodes CASSYDSKIREQYF.

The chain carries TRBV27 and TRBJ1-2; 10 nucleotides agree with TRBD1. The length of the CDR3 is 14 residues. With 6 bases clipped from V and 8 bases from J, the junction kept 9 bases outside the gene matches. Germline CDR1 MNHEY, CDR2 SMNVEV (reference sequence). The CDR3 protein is CASSVDRGLLGYTF. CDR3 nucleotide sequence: TGTGCCAGCAGCGTAGACAGGGGGCTCCTCGGCTACACCTTC.

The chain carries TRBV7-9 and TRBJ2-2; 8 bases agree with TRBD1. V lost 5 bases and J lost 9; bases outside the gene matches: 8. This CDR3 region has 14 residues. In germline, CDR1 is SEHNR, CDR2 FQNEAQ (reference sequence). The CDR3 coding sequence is TGTGCCAGCAGCGGAGGGGACAGGCCCCGGGAGCTGTTTTTT. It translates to CASSGGDRPRELFF.

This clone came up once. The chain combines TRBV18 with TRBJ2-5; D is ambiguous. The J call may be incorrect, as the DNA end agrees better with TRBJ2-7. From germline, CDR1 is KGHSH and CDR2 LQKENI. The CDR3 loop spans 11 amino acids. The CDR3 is CASSSSYEQYF. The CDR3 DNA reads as TGTGCCAGCTCATCATCCTACGAGCAGTACTTC.

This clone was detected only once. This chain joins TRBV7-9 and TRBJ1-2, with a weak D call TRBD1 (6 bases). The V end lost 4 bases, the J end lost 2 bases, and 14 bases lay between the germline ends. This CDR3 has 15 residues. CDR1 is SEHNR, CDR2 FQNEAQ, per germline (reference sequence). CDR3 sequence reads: CASSSRRDTNYGYTF. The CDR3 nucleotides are TGTGCCAGCAGCTCTCGCAGGGACACCAACTATGGCTACACCTTC.

The CDR3 coding sequence is TGCGCCAGCAGCCGGGACGGCTCCTACGAGCAGTACTTC. This sequence encodes CASSRDGSYEQYF. V gene TRBV5-1 combines with J gene TRBJ2-7; TRBD1 or TRBD2 may be the D gene (5 bases each). This CDR3 comprises 13 residues. V dropped 4 bases and J dropped 0 bases, with 8 bases sitting between them. CDR1 is SGHRS and CDR2 is YFSETQ in the germline V gene.

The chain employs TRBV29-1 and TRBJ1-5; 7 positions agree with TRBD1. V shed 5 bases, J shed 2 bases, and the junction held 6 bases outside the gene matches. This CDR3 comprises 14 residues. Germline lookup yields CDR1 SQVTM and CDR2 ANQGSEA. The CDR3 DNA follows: TGCAGCGTTCAATGGGGGACAGGCAATCAGCCCCAGCATTTT. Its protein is CSVQWGTGNQPQHF.

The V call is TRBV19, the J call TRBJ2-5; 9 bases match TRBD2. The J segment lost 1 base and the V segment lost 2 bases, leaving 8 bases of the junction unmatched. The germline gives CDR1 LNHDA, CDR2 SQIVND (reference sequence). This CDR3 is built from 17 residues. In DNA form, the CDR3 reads TGTGCCAGTAGTATATGGTCCCTAGCGGGGACCCAAGAGACCCAGTACTTC. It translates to CASSIWSLAGTQETQYF.